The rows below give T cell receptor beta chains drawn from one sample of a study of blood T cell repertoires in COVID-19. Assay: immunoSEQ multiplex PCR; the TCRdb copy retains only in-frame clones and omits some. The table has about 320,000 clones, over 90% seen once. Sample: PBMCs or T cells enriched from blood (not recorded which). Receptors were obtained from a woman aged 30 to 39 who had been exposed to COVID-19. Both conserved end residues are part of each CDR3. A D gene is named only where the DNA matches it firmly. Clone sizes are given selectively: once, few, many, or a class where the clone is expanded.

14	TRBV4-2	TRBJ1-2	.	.	TGTGCCAGCAGCCCAGGGAGACAGGACTATGGCTACACCTTC	CASSPGRQDYGYTF
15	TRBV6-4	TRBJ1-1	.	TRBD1	TGTGCCAGCAGCGACAGGGCCCGCGCGGGGACTGAAGCTTTCTTT	CASSDRARAGTEAFF
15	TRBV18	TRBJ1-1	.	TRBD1	TGTGCCAGCTCACCACGTGTGACAGGGGACACTGAAGCTTTCTTT	CASSPRVTGDTEAFF
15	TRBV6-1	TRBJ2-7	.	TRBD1	TGTGCCAGCAGTGAAGGCCAGGGGGTCGTCTACGAGCAGTACTTC	CASSEGQGVVYEQYF
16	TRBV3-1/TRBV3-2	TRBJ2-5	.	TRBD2	TGTGCCAGCAGCCAATCCGCCCTCCTAGCGGGGGGAGCCCAGTACTTC	CASSQSALLAGGAQYF
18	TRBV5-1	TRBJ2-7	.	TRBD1	TGCGCCAGCAGCGTTGACAGGGGGCCCTACTACCGAGACTACGAGCAGTACTTC	CASSVDRGPYYRDYEQYF
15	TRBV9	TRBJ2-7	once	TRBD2	TGTGCCAGCAGCGTAGGAGGTAGCGGGACCTACGAGCAGTACTTC	CASSVGGSGTYEQYF
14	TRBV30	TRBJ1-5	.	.	TGTGCCTGGGCAGGACTTACAGTCAATCAGCCCCAGCATTTT	CAWAGLTVNQPQHF
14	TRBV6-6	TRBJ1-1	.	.	TGTGCCACCCGGACAGCCCTTATGAACACTGAAGCTTTCTTT	CATRTALMNTEAFF
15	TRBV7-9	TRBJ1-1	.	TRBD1	TGTGCCAGCAGCTACCGGACAGGGCCGAACACTGAAGCTTTCTTT	CASSYRTGPNTEAFF
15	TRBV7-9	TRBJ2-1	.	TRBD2	TGTGCCAGCAGCTGGACTAGCGGGGCCTACAATGAGCAGTTCTTC	CASSWTSGAYNEQFF
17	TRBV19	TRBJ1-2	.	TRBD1	TGTGCCAGTAGTATGGGGTCGGGGGACAGTCTACTCTATGGCTACACCTTC	CASSMGSGDSLLYGYTF
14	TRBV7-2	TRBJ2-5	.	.	TGTGCCAGCTTCCGGGGTAGTAGGCGAGAGACCCAGTACTTC	CASFRGSRRETQYF
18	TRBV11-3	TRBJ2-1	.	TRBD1	TGTGCCAGCAGCGGACAGGGGGAGAAGGGTAGGGTATACAATGAGCAGTTCTTC	CASSGQGEKGRVYNEQFF
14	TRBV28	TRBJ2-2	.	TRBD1	TGTGCCAGCAGGCCGGGACAGATCACCGGGGAGCTGTTTTTT	CASRPGQITGELFF
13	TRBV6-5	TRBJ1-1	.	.	TGTGCCACCTGGTCCGCGGGGTACACTGAAGCTTTCTTT	CATWSAGYTEAFF
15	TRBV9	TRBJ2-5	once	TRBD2	TGTGCCAGCAGCGTAGGCGGTTCTAGCGGAGAGACCCAGTACTTC	CASSVGGSSGETQYF
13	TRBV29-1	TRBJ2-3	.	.	TGCAGCGTCTCCCTACTCAACACAGATACGCAGTATTTT	CSVSLLNTDTQYF
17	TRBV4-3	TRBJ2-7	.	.	TGCGCCAGCAGCCAAGATCTAGTTAGCATCTTCTCCTACGAGCAGTACTTC	CASSQDLVSIFSYEQYF
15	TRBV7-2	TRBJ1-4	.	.	TGTGCCAGCAGCCTCTACACGGGGTATGGTGAAAAACTGTTTTTT	CASSLYTGYGEKLFF
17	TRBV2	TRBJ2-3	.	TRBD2	TGTGCCAGCAGTGAAGCGATAGCGGGGGGGCCAACAGATACGCAGTATTTT	CASSEAIAGGPTDTQYF
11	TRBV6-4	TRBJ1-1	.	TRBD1	TGTGCCAGCCCTGGACAGGCTAAAGCTTTCTTT	CASPGQAKAFF
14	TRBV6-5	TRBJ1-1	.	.	TGTGCCAGCAGAGGACGGGGTTTTAACACTGAAGCTTTCTTT	CASRGRGFNTEAFF
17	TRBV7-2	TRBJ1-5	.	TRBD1	TGTGCCAGCAGCTCCGACAGGGGCCGTCTTAGCAATCAGCCCCAGCATTTT	CASSSDRGRLSNQPQHF
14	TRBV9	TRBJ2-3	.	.	TGTGCCAGCAGCGCGAGGGAGTCTTTAGATACGCAGTATTTT	CASSARESLDTQYF
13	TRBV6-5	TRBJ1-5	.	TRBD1	TGTGCCAGCGGACAGGGGGCCTCTCAGCCCCAGCATTTT	CASGQGASQPQHF
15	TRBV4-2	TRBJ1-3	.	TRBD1	TGTGCCAGCAGCCAAGAAGGGGGCCAAAGAAACACCATATATTTT	CASSQEGGQRNTIYF
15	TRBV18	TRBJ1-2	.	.	TGTGCCAGCTCACCACCGGGTACAGGGAACTATGGCTACACCTTC	CASSPPGTGNYGYTF
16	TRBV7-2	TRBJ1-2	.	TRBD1	TGTGCCAGCAGCTTAGTACGGCGGGCAGGGGGCGATGGCTACACCTTC	CASSLVRRAGGDGYTF
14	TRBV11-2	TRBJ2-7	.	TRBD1	TGTGCCAGCAGCCCTAGGGACAGGGGTCACGAGCAGTACTTC	CASSPRDRGHEQYF
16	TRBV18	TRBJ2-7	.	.	TGTGCCAGCTCACCACCGGCTCCCGACAATTCCTACGAGCAGTACTTC	CASSPPAPDNSYEQYF
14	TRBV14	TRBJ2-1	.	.	TGTGCCAGCAGCCGACTCGACAGCTACAATGAGCAGTTCTTC	CASSRLDSYNEQFF
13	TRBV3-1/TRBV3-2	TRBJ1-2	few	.	TGTGCCAGCAGCCAGACAGGCTTAGGCGGCTACACCTTC	CASSQTGLGGYTF